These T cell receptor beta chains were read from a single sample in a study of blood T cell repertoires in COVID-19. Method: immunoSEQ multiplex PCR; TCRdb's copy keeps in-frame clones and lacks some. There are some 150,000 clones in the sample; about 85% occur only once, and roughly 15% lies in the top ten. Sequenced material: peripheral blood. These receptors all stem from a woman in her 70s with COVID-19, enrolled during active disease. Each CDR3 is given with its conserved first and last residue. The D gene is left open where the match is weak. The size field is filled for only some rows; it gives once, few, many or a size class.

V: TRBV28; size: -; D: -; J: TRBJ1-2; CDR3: CASIPGAGEDYGYTF; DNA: TGTGCCAGCATCCCAGGGGCGGGGGAGGACTATGGCTACACCTTC
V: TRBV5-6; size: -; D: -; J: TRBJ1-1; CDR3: CASSLTRWNTEAFF; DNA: TGTGCCAGCAGCTTGACTAGGTGGAACACTGAAGCTTTCTTT
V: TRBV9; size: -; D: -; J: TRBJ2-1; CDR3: CASSVNSNLAYNEQFF; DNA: TGTGCCAGCAGCGTTAATAGTAACCTAGCCTACAATGAGCAGTTCTTC
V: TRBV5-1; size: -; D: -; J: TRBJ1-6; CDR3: CASSLDSTVAGSYNSPLHF; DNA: TGCGCCAGCAGCTTAGATTCGACAGTCGCGGGGTCCTATAATTCACCCCTCCACTTT
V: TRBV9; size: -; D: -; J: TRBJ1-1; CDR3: CASSARGMNTEAFF; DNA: TGTGCCAGCAGTGCTCGGGGGATGAACACTGAAGCTTTCTTT
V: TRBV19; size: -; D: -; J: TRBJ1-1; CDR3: CASSILGDTEAFF; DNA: TGTGCCAGTAGTATATTAGGGGACACTGAAGCTTTCTTT
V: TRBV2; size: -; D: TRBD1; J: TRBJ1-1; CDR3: CASTEQGPMGNTEAFF; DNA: TGTGCCAGCACAGAACAGGGGCCTATGGGGAACACTGAAGCTTTCTTT
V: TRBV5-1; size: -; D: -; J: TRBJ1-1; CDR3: CASSLAVNTEAFF; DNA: TGCGCCAGCAGCTTGGCCGTGAACACTGAAGCTTTCTTT
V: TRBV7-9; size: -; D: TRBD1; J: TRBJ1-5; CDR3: CASSLGQGTHQPQHF; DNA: TGTGCCAGCAGCTTGGGACAGGGGACCCATCAGCCCCAGCATTTT
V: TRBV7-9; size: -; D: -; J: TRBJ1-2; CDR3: CASSSRDEGDYGYTF; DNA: TGTGCCAGCAGCTCGAGGGACGAGGGGGACTATGGCTACACCTTC
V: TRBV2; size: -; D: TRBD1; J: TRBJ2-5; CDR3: CATAWTGLETQYF; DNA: TGTGCCACCGCATGGACAGGTTTAGAGACCCAGTACTTC
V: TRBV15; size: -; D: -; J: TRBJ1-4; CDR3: CATSRDGQKKLFF; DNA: TGTGCCACCAGCAGAGATGGCCAGAAGAAACTGTTTTTT
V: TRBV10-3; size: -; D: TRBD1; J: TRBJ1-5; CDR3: CAIRASDRAQPQHF; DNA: TGTGCCATCAGGGCCTCTGACAGGGCTCAGCCCCAGCATTTT
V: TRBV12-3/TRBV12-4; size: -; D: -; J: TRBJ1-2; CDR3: CASSLLGPYGYTF; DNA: TGTGCCAGCAGTTTATTGGGCCCCTATGGCTACACCTTC
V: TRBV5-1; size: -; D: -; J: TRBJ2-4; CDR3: CASSLVSGAGNIQYF; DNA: TGCGCCAGCAGCTTGGTATCAGGGGCGGGAAACATTCAGTACTTC
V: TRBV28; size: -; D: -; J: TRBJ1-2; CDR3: CASSLSGLGGYTF; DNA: TGTGCCAGCAGTTTATCAGGGTTGGGTGGCTACACCTTC
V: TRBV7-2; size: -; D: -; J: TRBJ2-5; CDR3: CASSLALGSGETQYF; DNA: TGTGCCAGCAGCTTAGCGCTAGGGTCAGGGGAGACCCAGTACTTC
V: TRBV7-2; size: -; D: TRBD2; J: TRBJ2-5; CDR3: CASSLGGGGGETQYF; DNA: TGTGCCAGCAGCTTAGGCGGGGGAGGAGGAGAGACCCAGTACTTC
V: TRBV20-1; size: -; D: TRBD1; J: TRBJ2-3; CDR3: CSASVGQGPDTQYF; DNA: TGCAGTGCTAGTGTGGGACAGGGGCCAGATACGCAGTATTTT
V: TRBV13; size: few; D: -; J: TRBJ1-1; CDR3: CASSLTPENAEAFF; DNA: TGTGCCAGCAGCTTAACCCCGGAGAACGCTGAAGCTTTCTTT
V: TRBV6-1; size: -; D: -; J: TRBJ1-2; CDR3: CASSESRYGYTF; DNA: TGTGCCAGCAGTGAATCTCGGTATGGCTACACCTTC
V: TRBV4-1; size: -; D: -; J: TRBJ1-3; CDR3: CASSQDSRSGNTIYF; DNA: TGCGCCAGCAGCCAAGATTCCCGCTCTGGAAACACCATATATTTT
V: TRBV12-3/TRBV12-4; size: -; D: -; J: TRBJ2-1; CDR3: CASTLLFEQFF; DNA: TGTGCCAGCACCCTATTATTTGAGCAGTTCTTC
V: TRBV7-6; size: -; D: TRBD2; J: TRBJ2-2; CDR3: CASSLAATSGISGELFF; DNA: TGTGCCAGCAGCTTAGCGGCAACTAGCGGGATTTCCGGGGAGCTGTTTTTT
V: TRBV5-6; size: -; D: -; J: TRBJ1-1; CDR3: CASSWTRNTEAFF; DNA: TGTGCCAGCAGCTGGACAAGGAACACTGAAGCTTTCTTT
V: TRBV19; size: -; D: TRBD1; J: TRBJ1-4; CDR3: CASSTGQTATNEKLFF; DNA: TGTGCCAGTAGTACGGGACAGACGGCAACTAATGAAAAACTGTTTTTT
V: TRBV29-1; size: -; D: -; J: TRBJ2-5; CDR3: CSVKGGVQETQYF; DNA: TGCAGCGTTAAGGGGGGGGTGCAAGAGACCCAGTACTTC
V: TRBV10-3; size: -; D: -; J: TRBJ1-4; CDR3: CATKGGEGEKLFF; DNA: TGTGCCACCAAAGGGGGGGAAGGGGAAAAACTGTTTTTT
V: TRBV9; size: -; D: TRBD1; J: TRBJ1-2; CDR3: CASGQGNYGYTF; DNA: TGTGCCAGCGGACAGGGTAACTATGGCTACACCTTC
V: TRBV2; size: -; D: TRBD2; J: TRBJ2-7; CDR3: CATVGLAGNEQYF; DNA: TGTGCCACCGTGGGACTAGCGGGGAACGAGCAGTACTTC
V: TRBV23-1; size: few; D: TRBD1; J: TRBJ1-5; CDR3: CASGRDSFRLGNQPQHF; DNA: TGCGCCAGCGGCCGGGACAGTTTCCGTCTTGGCAATCAGCCCCAGCATTTT
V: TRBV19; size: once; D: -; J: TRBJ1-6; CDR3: CASSPATTGMKRSPLHF; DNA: TGTGCCAGTAGTCCTGCGACGACAGGAATGAAAAGATCACCCCTCCACTTT
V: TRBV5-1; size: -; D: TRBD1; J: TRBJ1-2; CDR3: CASSLGQGAYGYTF; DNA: TGCGCCAGCAGCCTTGGACAGGGCGCCTATGGCTACACCTTC
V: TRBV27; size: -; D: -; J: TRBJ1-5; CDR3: CASSFGPEQPQHF; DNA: TGTGCCAGCAGTTTCGGTCCCGAACAGCCCCAGCATTTT
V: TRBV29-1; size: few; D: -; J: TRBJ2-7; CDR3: CSAQTPRGQSYEQYF; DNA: TGCAGCGCCCAGACCCCCAGGGGACAATCCTACGAGCAGTACTTC
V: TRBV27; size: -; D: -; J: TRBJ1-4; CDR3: CASSLLGGGEKLFF; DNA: TGTGCCAGCAGTTTATTAGGGGGGGGTGAAAAACTGTTTTTT
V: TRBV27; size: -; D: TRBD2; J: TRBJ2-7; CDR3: CASTVTSGGSYEQYF; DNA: TGTGCCAGCACCGTCACTAGCGGGGGTTCCTACGAGCAGTACTTC
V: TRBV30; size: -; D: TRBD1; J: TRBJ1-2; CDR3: CAWSEATGTGSGYTF; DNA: TGTGCCTGGAGTGAAGCTACTGGGACAGGGTCAGGCTACACCTTC
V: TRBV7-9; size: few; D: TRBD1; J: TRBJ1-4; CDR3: CASSLSTGTGGSILFF; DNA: TGTGCCAGCAGCTTATCTACCGGGACAGGGGGCTCGATACTGTTTTTT
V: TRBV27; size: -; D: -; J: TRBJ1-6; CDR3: CASSLIGSGASPLHF; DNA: TGTGCCAGCAGTTTAATCGGAAGTGGGGCTTCACCCCTCCACTTT
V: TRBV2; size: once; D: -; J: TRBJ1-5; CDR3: CASSDRVGNQPQHF; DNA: TGTGCCAGCAGTGACAGGGTAGGCAATCAGCCCCAGCATTTT
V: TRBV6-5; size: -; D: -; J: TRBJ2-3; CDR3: CASSNYPPWRQYF; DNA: TGTGCCAGCAGTAACTACCCCCCGTGGAGGCAGTATTTT
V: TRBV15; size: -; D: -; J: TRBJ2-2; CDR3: CATSRVGANGGELFF; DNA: TGTGCCACCAGCAGAGTCGGAGCGAATGGCGGGGAGCTGTTTTTT
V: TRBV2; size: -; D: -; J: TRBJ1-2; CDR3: CASSEGGGVYGYTF; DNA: TGTGCCAGCAGTGAAGGGGGCGGAGTCTATGGCTACACCTTC
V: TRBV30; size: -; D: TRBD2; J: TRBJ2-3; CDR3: CAWSVGTSGGVDTQYF; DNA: TGTGCCTGGAGCGTCGGGACTAGCGGGGGGGTAGATACGCAGTATTTT
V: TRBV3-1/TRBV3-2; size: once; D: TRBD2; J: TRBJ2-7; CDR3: CASSLGLADFYEQYF; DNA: TGTGCCAGCAGCCTAGGACTAGCGGACTTCTACGAGCAGTACTTC
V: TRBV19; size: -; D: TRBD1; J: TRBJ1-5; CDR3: CASTRGREQPQHF; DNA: TGTGCCAGTACCAGGGGGCGTGAACAGCCCCAGCATTTT
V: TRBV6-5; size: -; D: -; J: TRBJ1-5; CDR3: CASSYRGALGNQPQHF; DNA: TGTGCCAGCAGTTATCGGGGGGCCCTAGGCAATCAGCCCCAGCATTTT
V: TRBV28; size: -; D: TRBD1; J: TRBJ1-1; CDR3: CASSLDRGLNEAFF; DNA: TGTGCCAGCAGTTTAGACAGGGGGCTTAATGAAGCTTTCTTT
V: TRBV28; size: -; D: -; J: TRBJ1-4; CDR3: CASTSASQGKEKLFF; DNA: TGTGCCAGCACCTCGGCGAGTCAGGGGAAAGAAAAACTGTTTTTT
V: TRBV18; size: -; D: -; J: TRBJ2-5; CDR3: CASSPGQEEETQYF; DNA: TGTGCCAGCTCACCAGGGCAGGAGGAGGAGACCCAGTACTTC
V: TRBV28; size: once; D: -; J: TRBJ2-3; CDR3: CASTVSRPGRSTDTQYF; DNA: TGTGCCAGCACCGTTTCCCGCCCAGGCCGTAGCACAGATACGCAGTATTTT
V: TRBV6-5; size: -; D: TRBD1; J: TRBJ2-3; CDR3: CASKGTGITDTQYF; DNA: TGTGCCAGTAAAGGGACAGGGATCACAGATACGCAGTATTTT
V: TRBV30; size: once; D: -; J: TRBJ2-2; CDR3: CAWTLFPGITGELFF; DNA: TGTGCCTGGACCCTATTCCCGGGTATCACCGGGGAGCTGTTTTTT
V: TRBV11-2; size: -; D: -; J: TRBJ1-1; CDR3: CASSLVLAPLNTEAFF; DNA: TGTGCCAGCAGCTTAGTATTAGCCCCTTTGAACACTGAAGCTTTCTTT
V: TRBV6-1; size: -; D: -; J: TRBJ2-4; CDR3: CASSEAGAAKTYF; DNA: TGTGCCAGCAGTGAAGCAGGCGCGGCGAAGACGTACTTC